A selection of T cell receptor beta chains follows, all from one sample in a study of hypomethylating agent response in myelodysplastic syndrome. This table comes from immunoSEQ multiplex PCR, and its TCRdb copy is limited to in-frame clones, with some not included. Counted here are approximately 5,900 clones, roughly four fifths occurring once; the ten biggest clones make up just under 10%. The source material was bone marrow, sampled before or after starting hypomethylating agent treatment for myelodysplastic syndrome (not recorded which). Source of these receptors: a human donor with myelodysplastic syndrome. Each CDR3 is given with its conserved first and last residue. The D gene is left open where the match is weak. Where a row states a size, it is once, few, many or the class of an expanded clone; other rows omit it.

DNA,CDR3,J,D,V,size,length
TGTGCCAGCAGCTCCTCAAGGGGGACCTATGGCTACACCTTC,CASSSSRGTYGYTF,TRBJ1-2,.,TRBV11-2,.,14
TGTGCCAGCAGTCTCCGGGACAGTAACTATGGCTACACCTTC,CASSLRDSNYGYTF,TRBJ1-2,TRBD1,TRBV27,few,14
TGTGCCAGCAGTATAACAGGGTCTGGGGCCAACGTCCTGACTTTC,CASSITGSGANVLTF,TRBJ2-6,.,TRBV27,.,15
TGTGCCAGCGCTCGCGGGGGGGGACAGGGGTATCAGCCCCAGCATTTT,CASARGGGQGYQPQHF,TRBJ1-5,TRBD1,TRBV28,.,16
TGCGCCAGCAGCCAAGGACAGGGGGCCATTCAGTACTTC,CASSQGQGAIQYF,TRBJ2-4,TRBD1,TRBV4-1,.,13
TGTGCCAGCAGCTCCCCAGGGGTGGGCTCACCCCTCCACTTT,CASSSPGVGSPLHF,TRBJ1-6,.,TRBV7-2,once,14
TGTGCCACCCAGGGGGAGGCAGGGGGTCAGCCCCAGCATTTT,CATQGEAGGQPQHF,TRBJ1-5,TRBD1,TRBV2,.,14
TGTGCCAGCAGCTTAGACAGGGACCATGGCTACACCTTC,CASSLDRDHGYTF,TRBJ1-2,TRBD1,TRBV7-3,.,13
TGTGCCAGCAGCACGCAAACAGGGCTCGCGGGAAACACCATATATTTT,CASSTQTGLAGNTIYF,TRBJ1-3,.,TRBV7-2,.,16
TGTGCCAGCAGCGCTGGGACAATGAACACTGAAGCTTTCTTT,CASSAGTMNTEAFF,TRBJ1-1,.,TRBV9,.,14
TGTGCCAGCGGACAGGGGAGGTCCTACGAGCAGTACTTC,CASGQGRSYEQYF,TRBJ2-7,TRBD1,TRBV6-1,.,13
TGTGCCAGCAGCGTCGGACTAGGGGACACCGGGGAGCTGTTTTTT,CASSVGLGDTGELFF,TRBJ2-2,TRBD2,TRBV11-2,.,15
TGTGCCAGCAGCTTTAGTTCCCTTGGGGAGGCAGATACGCAGTATTTT,CASSFSSLGEADTQYF,TRBJ2-3,.,TRBV9,.,16
TGCGCCAGCAGCTTGGCGTGGGAAGACACTGAAGCTTTCTTT,CASSLAWEDTEAFF,TRBJ1-1,.,TRBV5-1,few,14
TGTGCCAGCAGCCAAGCAGGGAGTGGAAACACCATATATTTT,CASSQAGSGNTIYF,TRBJ1-3,.,TRBV14,.,14
TGCGCCAGCAGCCAAGAAAGTTGGTCTCGTCGGGGATTTACGCAGTATTTT,CASSQESWSRRGFTQYF,TRBJ2-3,.,TRBV4-1,.,17
TGTGCCAGCAGCCGCCTGGGGGCGGGACAGGGCTCCTACGAGCAGTACTTC,CASSRLGAGQGSYEQYF,TRBJ2-7,TRBD1,TRBV5-8,once,17
TGCGCCAGCAGCTTGGAGGGACAGGGTGAAGCTTTCTTT,CASSLEGQGEAFF,TRBJ1-1,TRBD1,TRBV5-1,.,13
TGTGCCAGCAGGGCTCGACAAGAGATAACCTACGAGCAGTACTTC,CASRARQEITYEQYF,TRBJ2-7,.,TRBV6-5,few,15
TGTGCCAGTAGTATAGGAGCCAATCAGCCCCAGCATTTT,CASSIGANQPQHF,TRBJ1-5,.,TRBV19,.,13
TGTGCCAGCAGCGGGTGGAACGAGCAGTACTTC,CASSGWNEQYF,TRBJ2-7,.,TRBV5-4,.,11
TGTGCTAGTGGTATCGGGACAGCCTATGGCTACACCTTC,CASGIGTAYGYTF,TRBJ1-2,TRBD1,TRBV12-5,.,13
TGTGCCAGCAGCTTAAAAGGGGGGGGTAACTATGGCTACACCTTC,CASSLKGGGNYGYTF,TRBJ1-2,.,TRBV7-3,.,15
TGCGCCAGCAGCTTGGACCCCGGGGAGCTGTTTTTT,CASSLDPGELFF,TRBJ2-2,.,TRBV5-1,.,12
TGTGCCAGCAGCCCCGACCTATGGAACACTGAAGCTTTCTTT,CASSPDLWNTEAFF,TRBJ1-1,.,TRBV7-9,.,14
TGCGCCAGCAGCCAAGATGTCACCCGGGGTACGCAGTATTTT,CASSQDVTRGTQYF,TRBJ2-3,.,TRBV4-1,.,14
TGTGCCAGCAGTAAAGTGGAACCCCCTTATGGCTACACCTTC,CASSKVEPPYGYTF,TRBJ1-2,.,TRBV2,.,14
TGTGCCAGCAGGGACAGGGAATCCACCGGGGAGCTGTTTTTT,CASRDRESTGELFF,TRBJ2-2,TRBD1,TRBV2,.,14
TGTGCCAGCTCTACCGGGCCTCCCCAAAAAAACACCATATATTTT,CASSTGPPQKNTIYF,TRBJ1-3,.,TRBV18,.,15
TGCGCCAGCAGCCCAGTGACCAGTACCAAAGAGACCCAGTACTTC,CASSPVTSTKETQYF,TRBJ2-5,.,TRBV5-1,.,15
TGCGCCAGCAGCCAAGAAGGGGGGACCCTAAACACAGATACGCAGTATTTT,CASSQEGGTLNTDTQYF,TRBJ2-3,.,TRBV4-1,.,17
TGTGCCAGTGTCGGACAGGGGTATGGCTACACCTTC,CASVGQGYGYTF,TRBJ1-2,TRBD1,TRBV25-1,few,12
TGTGCCAGCAGCTTCTCGGGGCGTACTAATGAAAAACTGTTTTTT,CASSFSGRTNEKLFF,TRBJ1-4,.,TRBV11-2,.,15
TGTGCCAGCAGCTTACAAGCGGGAGATACGCAGTATTTT,CASSLQAGDTQYF,TRBJ2-3,.,TRBV7-8,.,13
TGTGCCAGCAGCTCGGGGGGACGGACGAACACCGGGGAGCTGTTTTTT,CASSSGGRTNTGELFF,TRBJ2-2,TRBD2,TRBV5-8,.,16
TGTGCCAGCAGCTTAGGATGGGGGAACAATCAGCCCCAGCATTTT,CASSLGWGNNQPQHF,TRBJ1-5,.,TRBV7-8,.,15
TGTGCCAGCAGCTTGGTCTCGGGGATACGTCCGAGAGAGCAGTACTTC,CASSLVSGIRPREQYF,TRBJ2-7,.,TRBV7-6,few,16